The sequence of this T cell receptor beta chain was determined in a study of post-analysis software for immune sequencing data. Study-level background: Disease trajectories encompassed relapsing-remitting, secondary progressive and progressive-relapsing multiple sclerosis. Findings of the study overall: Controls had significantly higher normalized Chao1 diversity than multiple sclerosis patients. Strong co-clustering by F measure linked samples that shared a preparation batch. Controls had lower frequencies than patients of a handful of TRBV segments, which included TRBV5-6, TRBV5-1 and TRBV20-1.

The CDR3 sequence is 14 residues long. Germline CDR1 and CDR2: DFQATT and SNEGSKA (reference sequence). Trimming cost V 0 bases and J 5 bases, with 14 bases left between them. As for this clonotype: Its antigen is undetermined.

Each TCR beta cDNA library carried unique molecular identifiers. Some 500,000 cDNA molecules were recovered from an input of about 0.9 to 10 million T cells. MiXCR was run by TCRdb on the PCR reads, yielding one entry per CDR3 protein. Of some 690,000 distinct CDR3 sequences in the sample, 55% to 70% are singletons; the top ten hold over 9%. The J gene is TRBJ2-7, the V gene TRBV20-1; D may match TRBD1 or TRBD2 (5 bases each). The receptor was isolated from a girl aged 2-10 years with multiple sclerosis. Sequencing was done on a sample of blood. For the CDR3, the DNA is TGCAGTGCTAGAGATGCAAGGGGAGTTAACGAGCAGTACTTC. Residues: CSARDARGVNEQYF.